The subject of this entry is one T cell receptor (beta chain). Time point denoted: blood 4 weeks post-SBRT, at nephrectomy. Treatment here: 15 Gy SBRT to primary tumor, nephrectomy 4 weeks later. The sample is drawn from a study of radiation and T cells in renal cell carcinoma. Sequencing used immunoSEQ multiplex PCR; TCRdb keeps in-frame clones, though not all of them. This table has roughly 80,000 clones, less than 85% appearing once. In germline, CDR1 is SGHRS, CDR2 YFSETQ. The CDR3 is 15 residues long. The chain uses TRBV5-1 and TRBJ2-5, with 9 bases matching TRBD2. Judging by the DNA end, TRBJ2-7 fits better; the J call may be wrong. The sequence was obtained from an older woman with renal cell carcinoma. The sequencing used blood, collected from a patient whose treatment included radiotherapy and nephrectomy. The CDR3 bases are TGCGCCAGCAGCTCCACCGGGACTAGCTTGTACGAGCAGTACTTC. Translated: CASSSTGTSLYEQYF.